This T cell receptor beta chain was sequenced during a study of blood T cell repertoires in COVID-19. On the study more broadly: COVID-19 samples from acute and convalescent phases originated in the United States, Italy and Spain.

The authors' processing: Reference gene primers were amplified, and this amplification served to estimate nucleated cell counts. Generated by immunoSEQ multiplex PCR, the TCRdb table keeps only in-frame clones and is missing some. V and J calls and clone size are as listed in that table; D and trimming were resolved from the DNA. The sample lists about 250,000 clones; 80% to 90% were seen once. In germline, CDR1 is SNHLY, CDR2 FYNNEI. The CDR3 runs to 14 residues. With 3 bases removed from V and 9 bases from J, the gap between germline ends came to 15 bases. This clone was recorded a few times. Individuals drawn from under 30 US areas were roughly 18 to 95 years old. Each participant's cohort was designated according to participant-reported clinical history.

The rearrangement uses TRBV2 and TRBJ1-5; D may be TRBD1 (5 bases). This clonotype was obtained from a woman aged 30 to 39 who had recovered from COVID-19. Specimen: PBMCs or T cells enriched from blood (not recorded which). The CDR3 DNA sequence: TGTGCCAGCAGTGATATTACAGGCGAAGCGCCCCAGCATTTT. It specifies CASSDITGEAPQHF.